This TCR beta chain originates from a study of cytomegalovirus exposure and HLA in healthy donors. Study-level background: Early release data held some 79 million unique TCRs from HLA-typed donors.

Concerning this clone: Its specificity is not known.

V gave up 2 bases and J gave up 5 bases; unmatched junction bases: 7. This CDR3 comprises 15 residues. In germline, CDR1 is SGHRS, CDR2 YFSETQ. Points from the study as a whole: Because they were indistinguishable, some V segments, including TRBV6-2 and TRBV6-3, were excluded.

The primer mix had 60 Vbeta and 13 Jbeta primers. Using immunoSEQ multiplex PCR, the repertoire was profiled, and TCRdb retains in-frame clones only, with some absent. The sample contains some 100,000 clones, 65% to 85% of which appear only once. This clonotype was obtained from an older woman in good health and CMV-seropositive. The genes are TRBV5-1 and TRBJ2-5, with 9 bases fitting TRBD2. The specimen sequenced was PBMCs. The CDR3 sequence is CASSFLGLAWETQYF. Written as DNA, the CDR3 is TGCGCCAGCAGCTTCCTGGGACTAGCTTGGGAGACCCAGTACTTC.